This T cell receptor (beta chain) was recorded in a study of blood T cells in healthy people across ages. The second PCR ran about 6 to 12 cycles with a sample-barcoded 5' primer and J-beta primers. TCRdb analysed the 5' RACE reads with MiXCR anew, one entry per CDR3 protein. The repertoire consists of about 640,000 distinct CDR3 sequences, with 45% to 65% occurring once and the leading ten covering 30% to 45%. The ends lost 8 bases at V and 14 bases at J; junction bases unmatched: 12. CDR3 length: 12 amino acids. CDR1 is SNHLY and CDR2 is FYNNEI in the germline V gene. The chain carries TRBV2 and TRBJ2-3; the match to TRBD1 covers 8 bases. The receptor was isolated from a man aged 55 to 70 in good health. Sequences were obtained from blood. The CDR3 protein is CASSPDRGYAYF. CDR3 in DNA: TGTGCCAGCTCCCCAGACAGGGGATACGCGTATTTT.